This T cell receptor beta chain was sequenced in a study of vaccination and CD4 T cells after COVID-19. Overall study findings and caveats: Median numbers of SARS-CoV-2-reactive clonotypes increased from 21 to 38 (not a significant change).

Germline V gene sequence: CDR1 SGHVS, CDR2 FQNEAQ. The V and J ends lost 2 bases and 6 bases respectively, with 18 bases between them. The CDR3 covers 16 residues. Time point of the sample: late sampling 161 to 241 days after vaccination in a few convalescent patients. The treatment: roughly 11-day PBMC culture with coronavirus spike peptide pools or control peptides (ViraFEST assay). Researchers used the Oncomine TCR Beta short-read assay to sequence DNA from cultured CD4+ T cells. Each CDR3 protein is one row after TCRdb ran MiXCR on the PCR reads. The sample holds 15,000 to 20,000 distinct CDR3 sequences; about 51% are singletons and the top ten take 21%. Of note for this clonotype: The antigen is not known.

The input for sequencing was CD4+ T cells from blood, cultured in vitro, taken about 7 months after SARS-CoV-2 vaccination. The origin of this receptor is a human donor who had recovered from COVID-19. The chain carries TRBV7-8 and TRBJ2-3, with a tentative D call TRBD1 (5 bases). The CDR3 bases are TGTGCCAGCAGCTTACGAGCCGTACGTCCAGGGGATACGCAGTATTTT. Protein product: CASSLRAVRPGDTQYF.